The rows below give T cell receptor beta chains drawn from one sample of a study of T cell responses to AZD1222 COVID-19 vaccine. Sequencing was performed with immunoSEQ multiplex PCR; in TCRdb, only in-frame clones are kept and a portion is missing. The sample includes fewer than 200,000 clones, 85% to 90% seen only once; the top ten take 1.5% to 2%. The sequencing here drew on peripheral blood, taken on day 0 of AZD1222 vaccination. The receptors originated from an adult in good health. Both conserved end residues are part of each CDR3. D genes are given only for firm matches. A row's size may be missing; if present it is once, few, many or a size class.

d_call	clone_size	v_call	j_call	cdr3_aa	cdr3_nt
TRBD1	few	TRBV5-1	TRBJ1-1	CASSLMGDRGEAFF	TGCGCCAGCAGCTTGATGGGGGACAGGGGTGAAGCTTTCTTT
-	-	TRBV6-5	TRBJ2-7	CASSYSGGGLSYEQYF	TGTGCCAGCAGTTACAGCGGAGGAGGGCTCTCCTACGAGCAGTACTTC
-	-	TRBV28	TRBJ1-4	CASSLGGGPSEKLFF	TGTGCCAGCAGTTTAGGCGGCGGGCCGAGTGAAAAACTGTTTTTT
-	-	TRBV9	TRBJ1-1	CASSVAMNTEAFF	TGTGCCAGCAGCGTAGCTATGAACACTGAAGCTTTCTTT
TRBD1	-	TRBV15	TRBJ1-3	CATSRVRGNTIYF	TGTGCCACCAGCAGAGTCAGGGGGAACACCATATATTTT
-	-	TRBV6-5	TRBJ2-7	CASRVTGREEQYF	TGTGCCAGCAGGGTGACAGGTAGAGAGGAGCAGTACTTC
-	-	TRBV20-1	TRBJ1-1	CSAFYKEGAFF	TGCAGTGCCTTTTACAAGGAGGGAGCTTTCTTT
-	-	TRBV27	TRBJ1-5	CASSSLGGNQPQHF	TGTGCCAGCAGTTCCCTAGGCGGCAATCAGCCCCAGCATTTT
-	-	TRBV11-2	TRBJ1-2	CASSVGANYGYTF	TGTGCCAGCAGCGTCGGGGCTAACTATGGCTACACCTTC
TRBD1	once	TRBV10-1	TRBJ1-2	CASSGSRQGECTF	TGCGCCAGCAGTGGTTCCCGACAGGGGGAATGCACCTTC
TRBD1	-	TRBV12-3/TRBV12-4	TRBJ1-3	CASRRNVRQGYF	TGTGCCAGCAGAAGAAACGTCCGACAGGGGTATTTT
TRBD1	once	TRBV28	TRBJ1-1	CASSGQGPPVMNTEAFF	TGTGCCAGCAGTGGACAGGGGCCCCCCGTCATGAACACTGAAGCTTTCTTT
-	-	TRBV5-4	TRBJ2-6	CASSGGSGANVLTF	TGTGCCAGCAGCGGGGGCTCTGGGGCCAACGTCCTGACTTTC
-	-	TRBV13	TRBJ2-3	CASSLRDLDTQYF	TGTGCCAGCAGCCTTAGGGACTTAGATACGCAGTATTTT
TRBD1	-	TRBV24-1	TRBJ1-4	CAIHPGQGNEKLFF	TGTGCCATCCATCCGGGACAGGGTAATGAAAAACTGTTTTTT
TRBD1	-	TRBV10-3	TRBJ1-4	CAIRGGGQNEKLFF	TGTGCCATCAGGGGTGGGGGACAGAATGAAAAACTGTTTTTT
-	-	TRBV5-1	TRBJ1-2	CASSLPGPGSAGYTF	TGCGCCAGCAGCTTGCCGGGACCGGGATCGGCTGGCTACACCTTC
-	once	TRBV6-2/TRBV6-3	TRBJ1-1	CASSYLGDRGTEAFF	TGTGCCAGCAGTTACTTGGGGGATCGGGGCACTGAAGCTTTCTTT
TRBD2	-	TRBV9	TRBJ2-3	CASSVAAPGLASTDTQYF	TGTGCCAGCAGCGTAGCGGCACCGGGACTAGCGAGCACAGATACGCAGTATTTT
TRBD1	-	TRBV5-4	TRBJ2-7	CASSAGTGSYEQYF	TGTGCCAGCAGCGCCGGGACAGGATCCTACGAGCAGTACTTC
-	-	TRBV7-2	TRBJ1-5	CASSLRAGRNQPQHF	TGTGCCAGCAGCTTGAGGGCGGGTCGCAATCAGCCCCAGCATTTT
-	-	TRBV7-2	TRBJ1-1	CASSLLGQGFSEAFF	TGTGCCAGCAGCTTGTTGGGGCAGGGGTTCTCAGAAGCTTTCTTT
TRBD1	-	TRBV28	TRBJ1-6	CASSLWDRPGSPLHF	TGTGCCAGCAGTTTATGGGACAGGCCAGGTTCACCCCTCCACTTT
-	-	TRBV2	TRBJ1-1	CASSMNSQRVTEAFF	TGTGCCAGCAGTATGAACAGTCAGCGGGTCACTGAAGCTTTCTTT
-	-	TRBV25-1	TRBJ1-2	CASSDFVTGNYGYTF	TGTGCCAGCAGTGACTTCGTTACGGGAAACTATGGCTACACCTTC
-	few	TRBV3-1/TRBV3-2	TRBJ2-1	CASSPGPRNTEQFF	TGTGCCAGCAGCCCCGGGCCCCGGAATACTGAGCAGTTCTTC
TRBD2	-	TRBV12-5	TRBJ2-1	CASGFGTSGGDEQFF	TGTGCTAGTGGTTTCGGGACTAGCGGGGGAGATGAGCAGTTCTTC
TRBD1	-	TRBV6-5	TRBJ2-7	CASREGDRGHHEQYF	TGTGCCAGCAGAGAGGGGGACAGGGGGCACCACGAGCAGTACTTC
-	-	TRBV5-1	TRBJ2-5	CASSLDPGRETQYF	TGCGCCAGCAGCTTGGACCCAGGGCGAGAGACCCAGTACTTC
-	-	TRBV3-1/TRBV3-2	TRBJ1-1	CASSHSAGHTEAFF	TGTGCCAGCAGCCATTCGGCTGGTCACACTGAAGCTTTCTTT
TRBD1	-	TRBV29-1	TRBJ2-7	CSVSGQGSSYEQYF	TGCAGCGTCTCGGGACAGGGGAGCTCCTACGAGCAGTACTTC
TRBD2	-	TRBV19	TRBJ2-4	CASSAPGTSGLLAKNIQYF	TGTGCCAGTAGTGCCCCAGGGACTAGCGGACTTTTAGCCAAAAACATTCAGTACTTC
TRBD2	medium-sized	TRBV19	TRBJ2-1	CATSGGHNEQFF	TGTGCCACTAGCGGGGGGCACAATGAGCAGTTCTTC
-	-	TRBV9	TRBJ1-3	CASSVEPGYSGNTIYF	TGTGCCAGCAGCGTAGAGCCCGGGTACTCTGGAAACACCATATATTTT
-	-	TRBV28	TRBJ2-1	CASSGLYNEQFF	TGTGCCAGCAGCGGCCTCTACAATGAGCAGTTCTTC
-	-	TRBV3-1/TRBV3-2	TRBJ2-4	CASSQDLIGIQYF	TGTGCCAGCAGCCAAGATTTGATAGGCATTCAGTACTTC
TRBD1	-	TRBV30	TRBJ1-5	CAWKVGQGVGQPQHF	TGTGCCTGGAAGGTCGGGCAGGGGGTTGGTCAGCCCCAGCATTTT
TRBD1	-	TRBV15	TRBJ2-1	CATSRDGQGGDEQFF	TGTGCCACCAGCAGAGATGGACAGGGAGGCGATGAGCAGTTCTTC
-	-	TRBV19	TRBJ1-1	CASNKQGVTEAFF	TGTGCCAGTAATAAACAGGGTGTCACTGAAGCTTTCTTT
-	-	TRBV11-3	TRBJ2-3	CASSSDPSTDTQYF	TGTGCCAGCAGCTCCGACCCTAGCACAGATACGCAGTATTTT
TRBD1	-	TRBV7-3	TRBJ1-2	CASSPIEGQGRFNYGYTF	TGTGCCAGCAGCCCGATCGAGGGACAGGGGAGGTTTAACTATGGCTACACCTTC
-	-	TRBV27	TRBJ2-4	CASRNLGINIQYF	TGTGCCAGCAGGAACCTGGGTATCAACATTCAGTACTTC
TRBD1	once	TRBV19	TRBJ2-1	CASSGSAGGIYNEQFF	TGTGCCAGTAGTGGGTCAGCAGGGGGAATCTACAATGAGCAGTTCTTC
-	-	TRBV11-3	TRBJ1-1	CASSLDPWGEAFF	TGTGCCAGCAGCTTAGATCCCTGGGGTGAAGCTTTCTTT
-	-	TRBV5-1	TRBJ2-3	CASRDYSTDTQYF	TGCGCCAGCAGGGATTATAGCACAGATACGCAGTATTTT
TRBD1	-	TRBV5-8	TRBJ1-5	CASSTGQGSGSNQPQHF	TGTGCCAGCAGCACGGGACAGGGGTCCGGAAGCAATCAGCCCCAGCATTTT
-	few	TRBV3-1/TRBV3-2	TRBJ1-3	CAGRVPGTFISGNTIYF	TGTGCCGGAAGAGTACCCGGGACATTTATCTCTGGAAACACCATATATTTT
TRBD2	-	TRBV27	TRBJ2-3	CASSLTSGRTTDTQYF	TGTGCCAGCAGTTTAACTAGCGGGAGAACCACAGATACGCAGTATTTT
-	-	TRBV5-8	TRBJ2-1	CASSLAGVTPWANEQFF	TGTGCCAGCAGCTTGGCCGGCGTGACACCCTGGGCCAATGAGCAGTTCTTC
-	-	TRBV15	TRBJ2-4	CATSTPGIAKNIQYF	TGTGCCACCAGCACCCCCGGGATTGCCAAAAACATTCAGTACTTC
-	-	TRBV6-6	TRBJ1-4	CASSTRDIKLFF	TGTGCCAGCAGTACCCGGGATATTAAACTGTTTTTT
-	-	TRBV19	TRBJ1-1	CASRTLGGTEAFF	TGTGCCAGTAGAACCTTGGGGGGCACTGAAGCTTTCTTT
TRBD1	-	TRBV6-5	TRBJ2-5	CASNRGQETQYF	TGTGCCAGCAACAGGGGACAAGAGACCCAGTACTTC
-	-	TRBV18	TRBJ1-5	CASSPGVGQPQHF	TGTGCCAGCTCACCAGGGGTTGGGCAGCCCCAGCATTTT
-	-	TRBV6-6	TRBJ2-3	CASSQIGGTDTQYF	TGTGCCAGCAGTCAGATCGGGGGCACAGATACGCAGTATTTT
-	-	TRBV6-5	TRBJ1-2	CASRDGSYNYGYTF	TGTGCCAGCAGAGACGGATCTTATAACTATGGCTACACCTTC
-	-	TRBV5-6	TRBJ1-3	CASSLLGHSSGNTIYF	TGTGCCAGCAGCTTACTGGGACACTCCTCTGGAAACACCATATATTTT
-	-	TRBV11-1	TRBJ1-4	CASSLGTQPNEKLFF	TGTGCCAGCAGCTTAGGGACGCAGCCGAATGAAAAACTGTTTTTT
TRBD1	-	TRBV7-9	TRBJ1-1	CASSIRQGQPAFF	TGTGCCAGCAGCATTCGACAGGGACAGCCAGCTTTCTTT